These T cell receptor beta chains were read from a single sample in a study. One entry per CDR3 protein, called by TCRdb with MiXCR from the multiplex PCR reads. The sample consists of 780 or so distinct CDR3 sequences, approximately 27% of them appearing once. The sequenced material came from memory CD4+ T cells sorted from blood. All receptors come from a female donor with breast cancer. Each CDR3 is given with its conserved first and last residue.

TRBV12-3/TRBV12-4	TRBJ1-2	12	CASSFRELCYTF
TRBV12-3/TRBV12-4	TRBJ1-2	16	CASSSVRTASNYGYTF
TRBV12-3/TRBV12-4	TRBJ1-2	13	CASTSGTDYGYTF
TRBV12-3/TRBV12-4	TRBJ1-2	15	CASSRGQGTNYGYTF
TRBV12-3/TRBV12-4	TRBJ1-2	14	CASIRTGPNYGYTF
TRBV12-3/TRBV12-4	TRBJ1-2	11	CASSSIYGYTF
TRBV12-3/TRBV12-4	TRBJ1-2	13	CASSYTRDGGYTF
TRBV12-3/TRBV12-4	TRBJ1-2	12	CASSLTRDGYTF
TRBV12-3/TRBV12-4	TRBJ1-2	14	CASSLSLESYGYTF
TRBV12-3/TRBV12-4	TRBJ1-2	12	CASSLGVYGYTF
TRBV12-3/TRBV12-4	TRBJ1-2	14	CASSLQGTYYGYTF